This TCR beta chain was captured in a study of type 1 and type 2 diabetes patients. PCR was run on genomic DNA. A primer set of 30 forward and 13 reverse primers amplified the CDR3. MiXCR, applied by TCRdb to the multiplex PCR reads, yields one record per CDR3 protein. Of 250,000 or so distinct CDR3 sequences in the sample, around 47% were seen once. From germline, CDR1 is WNHNN and CDR2 SYGVQD (reference sequence). CDR3 length equals 15 residues. In the case of this clonotype: At one end, the junction sequence differs from germline, possibly due to a read error.

What was sequenced was peripheral blood mononuclear cells (PBMCs). The clonotype comes from a man younger than 35 with type 2 diabetes. The gene calls are TRBV10-1 and TRBJ1-2, with D tentatively TRBD1 (5 bases). CDR3 loop: CASSESTGSWGGDTF. CDR3 bases: TGCGCCAGCAGTGAGTCTACAGGTTCTTGGGGTGGCGACACCTTC.